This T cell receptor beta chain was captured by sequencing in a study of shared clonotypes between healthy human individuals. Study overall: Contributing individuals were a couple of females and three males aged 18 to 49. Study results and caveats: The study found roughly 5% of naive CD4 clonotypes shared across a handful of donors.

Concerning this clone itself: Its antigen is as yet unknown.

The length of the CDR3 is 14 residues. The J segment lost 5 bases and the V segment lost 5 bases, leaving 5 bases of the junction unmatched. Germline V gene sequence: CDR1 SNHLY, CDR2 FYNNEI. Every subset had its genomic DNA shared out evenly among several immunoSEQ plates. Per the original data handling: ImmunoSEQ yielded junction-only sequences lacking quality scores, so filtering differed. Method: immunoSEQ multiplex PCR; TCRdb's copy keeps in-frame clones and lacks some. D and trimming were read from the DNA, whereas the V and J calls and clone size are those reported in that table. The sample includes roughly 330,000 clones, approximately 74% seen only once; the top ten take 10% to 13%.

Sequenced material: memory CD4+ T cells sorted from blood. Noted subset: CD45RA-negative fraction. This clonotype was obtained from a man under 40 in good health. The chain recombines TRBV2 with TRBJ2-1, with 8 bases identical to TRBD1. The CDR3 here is CASSQMTGDNEQFF. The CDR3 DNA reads TGTGCCAGCAGTCAAATGACAGGGGACAATGAGCAGTTCTTC.